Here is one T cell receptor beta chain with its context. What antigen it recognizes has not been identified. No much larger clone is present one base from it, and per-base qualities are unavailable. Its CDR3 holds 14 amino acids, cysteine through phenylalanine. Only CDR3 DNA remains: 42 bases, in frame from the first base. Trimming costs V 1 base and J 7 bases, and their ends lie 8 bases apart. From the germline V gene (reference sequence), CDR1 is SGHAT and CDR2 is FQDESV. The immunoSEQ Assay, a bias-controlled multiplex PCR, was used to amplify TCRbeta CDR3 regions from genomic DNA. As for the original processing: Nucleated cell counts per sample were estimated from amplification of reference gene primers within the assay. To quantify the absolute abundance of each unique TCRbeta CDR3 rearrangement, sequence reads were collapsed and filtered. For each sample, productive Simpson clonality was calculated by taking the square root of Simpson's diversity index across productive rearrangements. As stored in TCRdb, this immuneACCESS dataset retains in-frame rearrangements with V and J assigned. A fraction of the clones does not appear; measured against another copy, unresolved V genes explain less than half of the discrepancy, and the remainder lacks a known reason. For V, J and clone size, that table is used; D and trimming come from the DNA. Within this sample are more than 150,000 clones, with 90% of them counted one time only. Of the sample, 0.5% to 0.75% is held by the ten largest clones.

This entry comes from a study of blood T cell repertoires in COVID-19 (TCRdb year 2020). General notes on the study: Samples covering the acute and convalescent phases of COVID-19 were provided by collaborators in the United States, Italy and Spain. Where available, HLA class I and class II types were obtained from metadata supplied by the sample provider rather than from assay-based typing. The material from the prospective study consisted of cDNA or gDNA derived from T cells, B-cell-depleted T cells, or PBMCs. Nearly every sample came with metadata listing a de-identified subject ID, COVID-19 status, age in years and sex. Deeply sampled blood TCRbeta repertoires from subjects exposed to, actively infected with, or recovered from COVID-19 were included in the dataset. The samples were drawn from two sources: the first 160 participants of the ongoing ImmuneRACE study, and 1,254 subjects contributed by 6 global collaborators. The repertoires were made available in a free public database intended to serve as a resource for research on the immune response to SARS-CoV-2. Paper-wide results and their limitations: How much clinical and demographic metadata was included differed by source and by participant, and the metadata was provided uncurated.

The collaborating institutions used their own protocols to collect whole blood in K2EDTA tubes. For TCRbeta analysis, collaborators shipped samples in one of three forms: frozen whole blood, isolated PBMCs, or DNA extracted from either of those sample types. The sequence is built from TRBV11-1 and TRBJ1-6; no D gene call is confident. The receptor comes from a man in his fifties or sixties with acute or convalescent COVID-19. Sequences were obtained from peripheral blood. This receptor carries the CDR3 CASSLEAGNSPLHF. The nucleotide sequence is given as TGTGCCAGCAGCTTAGAGGCGGGGAATTCACCCCTCCACTTT. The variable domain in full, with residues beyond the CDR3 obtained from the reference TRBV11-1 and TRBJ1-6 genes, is EAEVAQSPRYKITEKSQAVAFWCDPISGHATLYWYRQILGQGPELLVQFQDESVVDDSQLPKDRFSAERLKGVDSTLKIQPAELGDSAMYLCASSLEAGNSPLHFGNGTRLTVT.